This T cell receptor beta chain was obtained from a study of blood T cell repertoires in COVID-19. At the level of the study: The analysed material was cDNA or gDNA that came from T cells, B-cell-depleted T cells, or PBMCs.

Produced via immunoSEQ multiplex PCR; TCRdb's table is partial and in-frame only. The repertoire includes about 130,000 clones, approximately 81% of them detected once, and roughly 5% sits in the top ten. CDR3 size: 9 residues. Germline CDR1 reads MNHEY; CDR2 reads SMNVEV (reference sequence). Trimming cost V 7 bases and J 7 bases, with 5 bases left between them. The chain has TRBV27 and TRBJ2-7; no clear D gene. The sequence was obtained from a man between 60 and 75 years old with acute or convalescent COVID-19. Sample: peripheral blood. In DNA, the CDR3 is TGTGCCAGCACCCTTGAGCAGTACTTC. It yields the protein CASTLEQYF.